The 30 T cell receptor beta chains below were found in one sample sequenced in a study of beta chain features in type 1 diabetes. Overall study findings and caveats: TCRB CDR3 length was moderately but significantly reduced in all four CD4+ subsets of Type 1 diabetes patients.

The entirety of the isolated RNA underwent reverse transcription, so expressed TCRB transcripts were sequenced. Only in-frame clones appear in the TCRdb table, and some are missing; sequencing was by immunoSEQ multiplex PCR. This table has some 47,000 clones, around 40% appearing once. For these TCRs, the target antigens are not known. The sequenced sample was stem cell memory CD4+ T cells from blood. These TCRs come from a man aged 25 to 45 with type 1 diabetes.

The J gene is TRBJ1-6, the V gene TRBV2; D perhaps matches TRBD1 (5 bases). Trimming left V 7 bases short and J 1 base short, with 26 bases between. From germline, CDR1 is SNHLY and CDR2 FYNNEI. The CDR3 totals 20 residues. The CDR3 loop reads CASTYSGDARFGSYNSPLHF. CDR3 sequence (DNA): TGTGCCAGCACCTACTCGGGGGACGCTCGCTTCGGATCCTATAATTCACCCCTCCACTTT.

This sequence joins TRBV11-1 and TRBJ2-1; D is possibly TRBD1 (6 bases). The V gene's germline CDR1 is SGHAT and CDR2 FQDESV (reference sequence). Trimming stripped 5 bases from V and 0 bases from J, with 11 bases between. The CDR3 covers 15 residues. The CDR3 coding sequence is TGTGCCAGCAGCGCAGGGGCGAGCTCCTACAATGAGCAGTTCTTC. Residues: CASSAGASSYNEQFF.

This chain links TRBV2 with TRBJ1-2; the D gene is possibly TRBD1 (6 bases). V lost 5 bases, J lost 5 bases, and 12 bases lay in between. CDR3 size: 13 residues. The V gene's germline CDR1 is SNHLY and CDR2 FYNNEI. CDR3 bases: TGTGCCAGCAGTTTGGACAGAAGGTATGGCTACACCTTC. It specifies CASSLDRRYGYTF.

The V call is TRBV7-2, the J call TRBJ2-5; D is perhaps TRBD1 (6 bases). CDR3 length equals 14 residues. The germline V gene encodes CDR1 SGHTA and CDR2 FQGNSA. V was cut by 5 bases and J by 6 bases, with 16 bases left in between. CDR3 amino acids: CASSQTTGLKTQYF. The DNA of the CDR3 is TGTGCCAGCAGCCAAACGACAGGCCTCAAGACCCAGTACTTC.

V gene TRBV10-2 combines with J gene TRBJ2-1; 7 bases are shared with TRBD2. Germline-derived CDR1 and CDR2 are WSHSY and SAAADI. V dropped 1 base and J dropped 10; count of bases not matched to a gene: 7. The CDR3 consists of 14 residues. The chain's CDR3 is CASSEYGEGLEQFF. DNA of the CDR3: TGCGCCAGCAGTGAGTACGGGGAGGGACTAGAGCAGTTCTTC.

The rearrangement joins TRBV7-9 to TRBJ1-1; 7 bases align to TRBD1. With V trimmed by 4 bases and J by 1 base, 9 bases remained unmatched. The CDR3 length is 16 residues. From germline, CDR1 is SEHNR and CDR2 FQNEAQ (reference sequence). CDR3 protein: CASSYRQGGGNTEAFF. CDR3 nucleotides: TGTGCCAGCAGCTACCGACAGGGAGGAGGGAACACTGAAGCTTTCTTT.

CDR3 protein: CASRPLAGGRGEQFF. CDR3 DNA sequence: TGTGCCAGCAGACCGCTAGCGGGAGGGCGAGGTGAGCAGTTCTTC. The V call is TRBV6-5, the J call TRBJ2-1; 12 nucleotides agree with TRBD2. CDR1 is MNHEY, CDR2 SVGAGI, per germline. CDR3 length: 15 residues. Germline trimming cut 6 bases from V and 9 bases from J; bases unmatched to any gene: 9.

The rearrangement uses TRBV28 and TRBJ1-3; D gene uncertain. Germline CDR1 MDHEN, CDR2 SYDVKM. This CDR3 region has 13 residues. V shed 7 bases and J shed 0 bases, with 7 bases lying between them. CDR3 sequence: CASIFNSGNTIYF. The CDR3 DNA reads TGTGCCAGCATTTTTAACTCTGGAAACACCATATATTTT.

V is TRBV5-4 and J is TRBJ1-1; D might be TRBD1 (5 bases). CDR3 length: 14 amino acids. The germline V and J ends were trimmed by 4 bases and 6 bases, with 16 bases remaining between them. Germline CDR1 is SGHNT and CDR2 is YYREEE (reference sequence). The CDR3 DNA reads TGTGCCAGCAGCAGCCGGGACTTTCTCTCTGAAGCTTTCTTT. Protein sequence: CASSSRDFLSEAFF.

This chain links TRBV27 with TRBJ2-7; D possibly corresponds to TRBD1 (6 bases). V was pared by 3 bases and J by 3 bases, with 15 bases between. Looked up from germline, CDR1 is MNHEY and CDR2 is SMNVEV (reference sequence). This CDR3 spans 15 amino acids. The CDR3 DNA reads as TGTGCCAGCAGTTTTTCGCAGGGGTCGTACTACGAGCAGTACTTC. It specifies CASSFSQGSYYEQYF.

In DNA form, the CDR3 reads TGCGCCAGCAGCTTCTCCGGGACAGGGGGCACAGATACGCAGTATTTT. Protein: CASSFSGTGGTDTQYF. This chain uses TRBV5-1 with TRBJ2-3, with 10 bases aligning to TRBD1. Germline V gene sequence: CDR1 SGHRS, CDR2 YFSETQ. The V gene end was trimmed by 2 bases and the J gene end by 1 base; junction bases not matched to a gene: 4. CDR3 length: 16 residues.

Worth noting for this clone: Other nucleotide sequences from this sample produce the same CDR3. The CDR3 region has the DNA TGCAGCGTTCGGGTGTACAATGAGCAGTTCTTC. This gives the protein CSVRVYNEQFF. This rearrangement joins TRBV29-1 to TRBJ2-1; D uncertain. Germline assignment: CDR1 SQVTM and CDR2 ANQGSEA. With 5 bases removed from V and 4 bases from J, the gap between germline ends came to 6 bases. CDR3 size: 11 residues.

The V call is TRBV4-3, the J call TRBJ1-1, with D perhaps TRBD1 (6 bases). CDR1 LGHNA and CDR2 YSLEER come from the germline V gene. CDR3 length: 14 amino acids. Trimming left V 4 bases short and J 2 bases short, with 11 bases between. CDR3 DNA: TGCGCCAGCAGCCTCGGGACATCTAACACTGAAGCTTTCTTT. It encodes CASSLGTSNTEAFF.

This clone was observed a handful of times. This chain links TRBV19 with TRBJ2-7, with 8 bases fitting TRBD2. The CDR3 loop spans 14 amino acids. V lost 7 bases to trimming and J lost 0 bases; unmatched junction nucleotides: 5. The germline V gene has CDR1 LNHDA and CDR2 SQIVND (reference sequence). The chain's CDR3 is CASKTSAFSYEQYF. The CDR3, as DNA: TGTGCCAGTAAGACTAGCGCCTTCTCCTACGAGCAGTACTTC. Full variable domain (rest looked up from reference TRBV19 and TRBJ2-7): DGGITQSPKYLFRKEGQNVTLSCEQNLNHDAMYWYRQDPGQGLRLIYYSQIVNDFQKGDIAEGYSVSREKKESFPLTVTSAQKNPTAFYLCASKTSAFSYEQYFGPGTRLTVT.

A few counts support this clone. The chain carries TRBV19 and TRBJ1-4, with 7 bases matching TRBD1. The junction had 8 bases not matched to a gene; V was cut back by 5 bases and J by 8 bases. Germline V gene lookup returns CDR1 LNHDA and CDR2 SQIVND (reference sequence). The CDR3 runs to 14 residues. The CDR3 spells CASSPRRGREKLFF. CDR3 nucleotides: TGTGCCAGTAGTCCCAGAAGGGGGCGAGAAAAACTGTTTTTT.

DNA of the CDR3: TGTGCCATCAGTGACGACAGACGGAAACTGTTTTTT. Translation gives CAISDDRRKLFF. The chain is built from TRBV10-3 and TRBJ1-4; the D gene is possibly TRBD1 (5 bases). Germline lookup yields CDR1 ENHRY and CDR2 SYGVKD. V was shortened by 3 bases and J by 11 bases, with 10 bases between the two germline ends. The CDR3 is 12 residues long.

This sequence joins TRBV5-1 and TRBJ2-5, with 8 nucleotides matching TRBD1. In germline, CDR1 is SGHRS, CDR2 YFSETQ. This CDR3 contains 14 residues. The V segment lost 4 bases and the J segment 4 bases; nucleotides outside the gene matches: 6. DNA for the CDR3: TGCGCCAGCAGCCGGGACAGGTTATCAGAGACCCAGTACTTC. Translation gives CASSRDRLSETQYF.

This chain connects TRBV4-1 to TRBJ2-5; 12 bases match TRBD2. V lost 2 bases to trimming and J lost 2 bases; unmatched junction nucleotides: 9. CDR3 length equals 18 residues. From germline, CDR1 is MGHRA and CDR2 YSYEKL. CDR3 region: CASSQPTRTSGIQETQYF. The CDR3 DNA follows: TGCGCCAGCAGCCAACCCACACGGACTAGCGGGATACAAGAGACCCAGTACTTC.

The chain is built from TRBV7-8 and TRBJ2-1, with 8 bases aligning to TRBD2. The germline V gene has CDR1 SGHVS and CDR2 FQNEAQ. The V and J ends lost 8 bases and 0 bases, in that order; junction bases with no gene match: 6. The CDR3 loop spans 15 amino acids. The CDR3 region is CASGGRPHSYNEQFF. The CDR3 nucleotides are TGTGCCAGCGGCGGGAGGCCACACTCCTACAATGAGCAGTTCTTC.

The J gene is TRBJ2-1, the V gene TRBV5-6; 7 bases map to TRBD2. This CDR3 is 16 amino acids long. Germline V gene data show CDR1 as SGHDT and CDR2 as YYEEEE. Trimming cost V 1 base and J 4 bases; bases outside gene matches: 8. The CDR3 reads CASSLLGLGLYNEQFF. CDR3 in DNA: TGTGCCAGCAGCTTGCTTGGACTAGGCTTATACAATGAGCAGTTCTTC.

CDR3 nucleotides: TGTGCCATCAGTCCACAGGGTCAATATGGCTACACCTTC. Its translation: CAISPQGQYGYTF. This sequence joins TRBV10-3 and TRBJ1-2, with D possibly matching TRBD1 (6 bases). Germline V gene lookup returns CDR1 ENHRY and CDR2 SYGVKD. The CDR3 has 13 amino acids. The germline V and J ends were trimmed by 5 bases and 5 bases, with 12 bases remaining between them.

This clone was detected only a few times. V gene TRBV11-1 combines with J gene TRBJ2-1; 7 bases fit TRBD2. In germline, CDR1 is SGHAT, CDR2 FQDESV (reference sequence). CDR3 length equals 13 residues. Germline trimming cut 5 bases from V and 11 bases from J; bases unmatched to any gene: 9. In DNA form, the CDR3 reads TGTGCCAGCAGCCACCCCGGGAGGAAAAAGCAGTTCTTC. Its protein is CASSHPGRKKQFF. The full variable domain, rest sourced from reference TRBV11-1 and TRBJ2-1, is EAEVAQSPRYKITEKSQAVAFWCDPISGHATLYWYRQILGQGPELLVQFQDESVVDDSQLPKDRFSAERLKGVDSTLKIQPAELGDSAMYLCASSHPGRKKQFFGPGTRLTVL.

This chain connects TRBV10-3 to TRBJ1-2; TRBD1 is a possible D gene (6 bases). V dropped 11 bases and J dropped 5 bases, with 18 bases sitting between them. The germline gives CDR1 ENHRY, CDR2 SYGVKD. The CDR3 length is 13 residues. This CDR3 reads CAAMTRGRYGYTF. CDR3 DNA: TGTGCCGCCATGACCAGGGGAAGGTATGGCTACACCTTC.

This clone was counted between two and nine times. The V gene is TRBV25-1, the J gene TRBJ2-7; D is possibly TRBD1 (6 bases). The ends were cut back, 6 bases at V and 1 base at J, with 10 bases in the middle. The CDR3 totals 13 residues. The germline gives CDR1 MGHDK, CDR2 SYGVNS. The CDR3 spells CASSGQTSYEQYF. CDR3 coding DNA: TGTGCCAGCAGCGGACAGACATCCTACGAGCAGTACTTC.

There are a few counts of this clone. This chain links TRBV29-1 with TRBJ2-7, with TRBD1 matching 8 bases. This CDR3 comprises 13 residues. Germline assignment: CDR1 SQVTM and CDR2 ANQGSEA. The V gene end was trimmed by 7 bases and the J gene end by 5 bases; junction bases not matched to a gene: 10. CDR3 sequence: CSAWTGFAHEQYF. CDR3 coding DNA: TGCAGCGCTTGGACAGGGTTTGCCCACGAGCAGTACTTC.

V and J are TRBV7-6 and TRBJ2-7; 9 bases match TRBD1. The germline CDR1 and CDR2 sequences are SGHVS and FNYEAQ. CDR3 size: 13 residues. The V segment lost 6 bases and the J segment 3 bases; nucleotides outside the gene matches: 3. The CDR3 DNA is TGTGCCAGCAGAAGACAGGGGGGCTACGAGCAGTACTTC. It encodes CASRRQGGYEQYF.

V is TRBV5-1 and J is TRBJ1-1, with a tentative D call TRBD1 (6 bases). CDR3 length equals 17 residues. The V end was cut by 9 bases, the J end by 4 bases, with 28 bases between. Germline values: CDR1 SGHRS, CDR2 YFSETQ. The CDR3 protein is CATSRGTGGFGGTEAFF. CDR3 DNA: TGCGCCACCTCCCGGGGGACGGGGGGCTTTGGTGGCACTGAAGCTTTCTTT.

The chain has TRBV6-6 and TRBJ1-2; D not certain. The germline gives CDR1 MNHNY, CDR2 SVGAGI (reference sequence). Trimming cost V 2 bases and J 2 bases, with 6 bases left between them. The CDR3 extends over 13 amino acids. CDR3 nucleotides: TGTGCCAGCAGTTACAATAGCAACTATGGCTACACCTTC. Translation gives CASSYNSNYGYTF.

This clone was seen a handful of times. The chain has TRBV4-2 and TRBJ1-2; perhaps TRBD1 as D (6 bases). Germline V lookup: CDR1 LGHNA, CDR2 YNFKEQ. The CDR3 is made up of 15 amino acids. The germline V and J ends were trimmed by 1 base and 2 bases, with 11 bases remaining between them. CDR3 in amino acids: CASSQVTGLNYGYTF. Here the CDR3 DNA reads TGTGCCAGCAGCCAAGTAACAGGGTTAAACTATGGCTACACCTTC.

The J gene is TRBJ2-5, the V gene TRBV7-9, with D perhaps TRBD2 (6 bases). Per the germline V gene, CDR1 is SEHNR and CDR2 is FQNEAQ (reference sequence). V gave up 1 base and J gave up 11 bases, with 14 bases separating them. This CDR3 spans 13 amino acids. CDR3 nucleotides: TGTGCCAGCAGCTTAGGAGAGACTAGTTCTCAGTACTTC. Residues: CASSLGETSSQYF.